This entry lists 8 T cell receptor beta chains sequenced from one sample in a study of post-analysis software for immune sequencing data (dated by TCRdb to between 2014 and 2017). The library was produced with PCR. This sample was sequenced with an Illumina HiSeq 2500. To reduce PCR and sequencing biases, unique molecular identifiers were incorporated into the TCR beta cDNA libraries. TCRdb redid the processing of the public reads, applying fastp at Q25 and MiXCR, and retained in-frame beta chains. Every CDR3 protein is listed once, alongside the most common genes and DNA of its rows. This sample comprises 740,000 or so distinct CDR3 sequences, approximately 50% of them detected only once. The ten largest clones add up to approximately 4.2% of the sample. Their specific antigens are unknown. Study-wide findings and limitations: Significantly higher frequencies in patients than in controls were found for roughly 5 TRBV segments, including TRBV5-6, TRBV5-1 and TRBV20-1.

Sequencing input: blood. These receptors all come from a girl between 5 and 17 years old with multiple sclerosis.

The chain joins TRBV12-3 or TRBV12-4 to TRBJ1-4; D is unclear. V lost 3 bases, J lost 4 bases, and 9 bases lay in between. The CDR3 totals 14 residues. CDR3 sequence reads: CASSFQAFNEKLFF. The CDR3 coding sequence is TGTGCCAGCAGTTTCCAGGCCTTTAATGAAAAACTGTTTTTT.

V usage is TRBV20-1 and J usage is TRBJ1-2, with D possibly matching TRBD1 (6 bases). In germline, CDR1 is DFQATT, CDR2 SNEGSKA (reference sequence). The V gene lost 0 bases and the J gene lost 1 base, with 9 bases spanning the gap. The CDR3 covers 14 residues. CDR3 in amino acids: CSARDSDSNYGYTF. The CDR3 DNA reads as TGCAGTGCTAGAGATTCGGACAGTAACTATGGCTACACCTTC.

This clonotype was counted only a few times. The rearrangement joins TRBV12-3 or TRBV12-4 to TRBJ2-7; 13 nucleotides align to TRBD2. J lost 0 bases, V lost 6 bases, and 14 bases had no gene match. This CDR3 is built from 19 residues. In nucleotides, the CDR3 is TGTGCCAGCAGCCCCGGGACTAGCGGGATCAAAGCGGGCTCCTACGAGCAGTACTTC. Amino acid sequence: CASSPGTSGIKAGSYEQYF.

This clonotype was detected only a few times. V is TRBV29-1 and J is TRBJ2-5; D is uncertain. The CDR3 consists of 11 residues. The V gene lost 7 bases and the J gene lost 0 bases, with 6 bases spanning the gap. Germline values: CDR1 SQVTM, CDR2 ANQGSEA. The CDR3 protein is CSADNQETQYF. Here the CDR3 DNA reads TGCAGCGCTGACAACCAAGAGACCCAGTACTTC.

The gene calls are TRBV15 and TRBJ2-7; 7 nucleotides match TRBD2. CDR1 LNHNV and CDR2 YYDKDF come from the germline V gene (reference sequence). The CDR3 loop spans 13 amino acids. Trimming took 7 bases from V and 0 from J; bases not matched to a gene: 3. In DNA form, the CDR3 reads TGTGCCACCACCTCGGGGGGCTCCTACGAGCAGTACTTC. Its protein product is CATTSGGSYEQYF.

This chain connects TRBV4-1 to TRBJ1-5, with D possibly matching TRBD1 (5 bases). Germline CDR1 and CDR2: MGHRA and YSYEKL. The V end lost 0 bases, the J end lost 4 bases, and 16 bases lay between the germline ends. The CDR3 sequence is 17 residues long. The chain's CDR3 is CASSQEASDSDNQPQHF. CDR3 nucleotides: TGCGCCAGCAGCCAAGAGGCCTCCGACAGCGATAATCAGCCCCAGCATTTT.

This clonotype has just a few counts. This rearrangement joins TRBV29-1 to TRBJ2-1; a weak D match, TRBD1 (5 bases). The CDR3 contains 13 residues. V was trimmed by 7 bases and J by 6 bases, leaving 16 bases between them. Germline CDR1 and CDR2: SQVTM and ANQGSEA. CDR3: CSAGDSHLNEQFF. The CDR3 nucleotides read TGCAGCGCTGGTGACAGCCACCTCAATGAGCAGTTCTTC.

Details on this clonotype: At one end the junction does not follow the germline gene, possibly because of a read error. V is TRBV7-7 and J is TRBJ2-5; D is unclear. CDR3 size: 17 residues. Germline CDR1 is SSHAT and CDR2 is FNYEAQ (reference sequence). The CDR3 protein is CASSLGLQPVVQETQYF. The CDR3 nucleotides read TGTGCTAGCAGCTTAGGTTTGCAGCCCGTAGTCCAAGAGACCCAGTACTTC.